This entry lists 10 T cell receptor beta chains sequenced from one sample in a study of blood T cell repertoires in COVID-19. Repertoires were generated with immunoSEQ multiplex PCR, while TCRdb's copy carries only in-frame clones and drops some. Of about 76,000 clones listed, about 87% were seen once; the top ten hold approximately 6.3%. The sequenced material came from peripheral blood. These receptors were obtained from a man over 45 with active COVID-19.

This clone was observed a handful of times. The chain carries TRBV27 and TRBJ2-1, with D perhaps TRBD2 (6 bases). This CDR3 has 13 residues. Trimming removed 7 bases at V and 0 bases at J, with 7 bases between. From germline, CDR1 is MNHEY and CDR2 SMNVEV (reference sequence). The CDR3 spells CASKRASYNEQFF. CDR3 bases: TGTGCCAGCAAGCGGGCCTCCTACAATGAGCAGTTCTTC.

V usage is TRBV18 and J usage is TRBJ2-2, with 10 nucleotides matching TRBD1. Trimming cost V 4 bases and J 0 bases; bases outside gene matches: 11. Germline CDR1 and CDR2: KGHSH and LQKENI. This CDR3 region has 19 residues. This chain's CDR3 is CASSLIRDRGLANTGELFF. The CDR3 DNA reads TGTGCCAGCTCACTTATCCGGGACAGGGGCCTCGCGAACACCGGGGAGCTGTTTTTT.

The chain couples TRBV28 to TRBJ2-7; D may be TRBD1 (5 bases). Trimming took off 3 bases at V and 0 bases at J, with 9 bases between the two ends. The CDR3 totals 14 residues. The germline CDR1 and CDR2 sequences are MDHEN and SYDVKM. As DNA, the CDR3 is TGTGCCAGCAGTTTTAGGGGTAGCTCCTACGAGCAGTACTTC. It codes for CASSFRGSSYEQYF.

V usage is TRBV15 and J usage is TRBJ2-2, with 7 bases aligning to TRBD1. The germline CDR1 and CDR2 sequences are LNHNV and YYDKDF (reference sequence). Unmatched junction bases numbered 7, after V lost 0 bases and J lost 0 bases. The CDR3 is 18 residues long. CDR3 protein: CATSRDHGTATNTGELFF. In nucleotides, the CDR3 is TGTGCCACCAGCAGAGATCACGGGACAGCTACGAACACCGGGGAGCTGTTTTTT.

This rearrangement joins TRBV28 to TRBJ1-4; D is unclear. The germline V gene has CDR1 MDHEN and CDR2 SYDVKM. V was pared by 4 bases and J by 3 bases, with 3 bases between. This CDR3 spans 12 amino acids. The CDR3 region is CASSSANEKLFF. CDR3 sequence (DNA): TGTGCCAGCAGTTCCGCTAATGAAAAACTGTTTTTT.

The chain's CDR3 is CASSLVEGSPLHF. The CDR3 bases are TGTGCCAGCAGCTTAGTTGAGGGTTCACCCCTCCACTTT. The chain couples TRBV7-9 to TRBJ1-6; D gene unclear. V was pared by 1 base and J by 9 bases, with 7 bases between. The germline V gene encodes CDR1 SEHNR and CDR2 FQNEAQ (reference sequence). The CDR3 loop spans 13 amino acids.

V usage is TRBV6-2 or TRBV6-3 and J usage is TRBJ2-7; 9 bases map to TRBD1. CDR1 is MNHEY and CDR2 is SVGEGT in the germline V gene. The CDR3 extends over 16 amino acids. Trimming cost V 5 bases and J 5 bases; bases outside gene matches: 13. In DNA form, the CDR3 reads TGTGCCAGCAGTACACCGGGACAGGGTTCAACCAACGAGCAGTACTTC. Encoded protein: CASSTPGQGSTNEQYF.

The chain recombines TRBV23-1 with TRBJ2-4; D might be TRBD1 (5 bases). TRBV23-1 has ORF status, its function being uncertain. There are 16 residues in the CDR3. Deletions cut 0 bases from V and 0 bases from J, with 9 bases between. The CDR3: CASSQSGDRAKNIQYF. The CDR3 DNA reads as TGCGCCAGCAGTCAATCGGGTGACAGAGCCAAAAACATTCAGTACTTC.

A single count supports this clone. The CDR3 protein is CATSRPGQEADTQYF. DNA of the CDR3: TGTGCCACCAGCAGGCCAGGACAGGAAGCAGATACGCAGTATTTT. The chain is built from TRBV15 and TRBJ2-3; 7 positions match TRBD1. The CDR3 length is 15 residues. V dropped 3 bases and J dropped 4; count of bases not matched to a gene: 7. Germline loops: CDR1 LNHNV, CDR2 YYDKDF (reference sequence).

V usage is TRBV6-4 and J usage is TRBJ2-4; D is unresolved. CDR3 size: 15 residues. The V end lost 2 bases, the J end lost 2 bases, and 10 bases lay between the germline ends. Per the germline V gene, CDR1 is MRHNA and CDR2 is SNTAGT. The CDR3 nucleotides read TGTGCCAGCAGTGACCACGCGGCCTCCAAAAACATTCAGTACTTC. Amino acids: CASSDHAASKNIQYF.